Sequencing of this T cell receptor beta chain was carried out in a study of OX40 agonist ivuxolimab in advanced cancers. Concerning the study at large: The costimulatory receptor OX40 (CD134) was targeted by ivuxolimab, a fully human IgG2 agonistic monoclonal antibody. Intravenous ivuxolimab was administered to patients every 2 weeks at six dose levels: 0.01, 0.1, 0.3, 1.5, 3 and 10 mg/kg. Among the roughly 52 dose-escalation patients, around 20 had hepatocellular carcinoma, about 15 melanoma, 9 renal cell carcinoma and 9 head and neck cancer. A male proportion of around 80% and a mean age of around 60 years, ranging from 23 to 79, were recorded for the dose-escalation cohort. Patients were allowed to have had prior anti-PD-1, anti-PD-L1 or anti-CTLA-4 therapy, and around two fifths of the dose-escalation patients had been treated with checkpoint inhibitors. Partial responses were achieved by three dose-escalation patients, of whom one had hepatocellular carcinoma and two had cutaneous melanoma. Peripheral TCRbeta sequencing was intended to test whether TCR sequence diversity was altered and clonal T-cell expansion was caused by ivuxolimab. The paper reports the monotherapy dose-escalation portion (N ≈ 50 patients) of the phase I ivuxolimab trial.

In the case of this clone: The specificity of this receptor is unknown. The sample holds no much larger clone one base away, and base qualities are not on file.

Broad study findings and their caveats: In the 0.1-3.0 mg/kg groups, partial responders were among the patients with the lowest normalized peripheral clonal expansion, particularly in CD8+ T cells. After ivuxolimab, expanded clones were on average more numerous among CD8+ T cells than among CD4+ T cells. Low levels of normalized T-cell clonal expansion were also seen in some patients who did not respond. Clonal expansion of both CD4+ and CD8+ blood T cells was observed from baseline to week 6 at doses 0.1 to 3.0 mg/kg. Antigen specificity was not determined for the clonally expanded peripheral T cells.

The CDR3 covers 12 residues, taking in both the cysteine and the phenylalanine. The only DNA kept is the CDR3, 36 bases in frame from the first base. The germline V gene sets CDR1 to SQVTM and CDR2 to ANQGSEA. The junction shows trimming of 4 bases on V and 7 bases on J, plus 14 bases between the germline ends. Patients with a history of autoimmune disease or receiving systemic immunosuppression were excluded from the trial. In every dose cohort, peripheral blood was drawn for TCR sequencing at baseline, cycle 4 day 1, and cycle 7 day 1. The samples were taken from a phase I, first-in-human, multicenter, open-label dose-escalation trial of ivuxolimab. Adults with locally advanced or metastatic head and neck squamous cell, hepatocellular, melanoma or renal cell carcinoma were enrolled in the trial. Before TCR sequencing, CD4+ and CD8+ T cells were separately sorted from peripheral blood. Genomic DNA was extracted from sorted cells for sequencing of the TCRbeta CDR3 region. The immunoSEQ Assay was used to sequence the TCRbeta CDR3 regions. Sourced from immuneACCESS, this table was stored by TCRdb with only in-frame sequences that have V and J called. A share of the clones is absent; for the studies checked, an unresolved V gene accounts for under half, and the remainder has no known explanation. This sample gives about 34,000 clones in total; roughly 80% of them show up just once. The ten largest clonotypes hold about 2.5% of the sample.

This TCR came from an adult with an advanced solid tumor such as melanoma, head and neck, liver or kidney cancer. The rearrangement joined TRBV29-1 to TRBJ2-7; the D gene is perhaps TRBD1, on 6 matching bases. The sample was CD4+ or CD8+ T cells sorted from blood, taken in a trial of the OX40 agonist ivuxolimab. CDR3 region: CSVGGPSKEQYF. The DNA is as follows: TGCAGCGTTGGGGGGCCTTCGAAAGAGCAGTACTTC.